The clone carrying this T cell receptor (beta chain) was seen repeatedly, ten times or more. Antigen specificity is unknown. Trimming removed 5 bases from V and 0 bases from J, with 22 bases in between. This CDR3 has 18 amino acids. CDR1 is MDHEN, CDR2 SYDVKM, per germline. RNA transcripts yielded amplified TCR beta CDR3 regions. The TCR CDR3 was amplified in a first-round RT-PCR using the HTBI primer set. TCRdb redid the calling of the multiplex PCR reads with MiXCR, one entry per CDR3 protein. Of roughly 580,000 distinct CDR3 sequences in the sample, about 15% were seen once. Hyperthyroidism patients were newly diagnosed, had disease duration under 2 months, and were aged 18 to 65 years. These data originate in a study of T cells in Graves' hyperthyroidism and ophthalmopathy. As for the study in general: The authors collected peripheral blood at initial diagnosis, before any treatment. Findings of the study overall: The authors' 13 V-J model separated ophthalmopathy from stable hyperthyroidism.

Sequencing was performed on blood. The V gene is TRBV28, the J gene TRBJ1-2; D perhaps matches TRBD1 (5 bases). This TCR derives from a woman between 25 and 40 years old with Graves' hyperthyroidism that later progressed to Graves' ophthalmopathy. In DNA, the CDR3 is TGTGCCAGCAGTCCCCTAGGGGTACCGGAAGGTTCTAACTATGGCTACACCTTC. Its translation: CASSPLGVPEGSNYGYTF.